Presented here are 5 T cell receptor beta chains from one specimen sequenced in a study of human T cells and chemical hapten exposure (dated by TCRdb to about 2021). The library was produced with RACE. The instrument given in TCRdb is NextSeq 500. TCRdb reprocessed the public reads (quality trimming at Q25 with fastp, clone calling with MiXCR) and kept in-frame beta chains. Each record represents a unique CDR3 protein, reported with the most common genes and DNA among its rows. The sample table records fewer than 100,000 distinct CDR3 sequences; around 9.9% of these occur just once. The top ten clones comprise 1.1% of the sample. This specimen's time point label, per the study, means: patch test 3, about 24 weeks after DPC sensitization. The treatment or condition label on this specimen signifies: therapeutic diphenylcyclopropenone sensitization with weekly scalp DPC. The material was whole blood, obtained in connection with sensitization to the hapten diphenylcyclopropenone (DPC). The receptor source for this set is a woman aged 30 to 39 with alopecia areata. Some clones in this sample may be carry-over from other donors' samples.

This clonotype has a handful of counts. The gene calls are TRBV11-2 and TRBJ2-6; perhaps TRBD2 as D (6 bases). There are 15 residues in the CDR3. Trimming removed 5 bases at V and 0 bases at J, with 8 bases between. The germline CDR1 and CDR2 sequences are SGHAT and FQNNGV. CDR3 in amino acids: CASSTGGSGANVLTF. The CDR3 DNA reads TGTGCCAGCAGCACCGGGGGCTCTGGGGCCAACGTCCTGACTTTC.

This clonotype was seen repeatedly, ten times or more. The chain links TRBV2 to TRBJ2-3; possibly TRBD1 or TRBD2 for D (5 bases each). Germline CDR1 is SNHLY and CDR2 is FYNNEI. This CDR3 has 16 residues. Trimming cost V 6 bases and J 2 bases, with 18 bases left between them. This CDR3 reads CASSLLGPTPTDTQYF. The DNA of the CDR3 is TGTGCCAGCAGCTTATTGGGACCTACTCCCACAGATACGCAGTATTTT.

Turning to this clonotype: One end of the junction does not line up with germline, which may come from a read error. The chain recombines TRBV10-3 with TRBJ1-3; a possible D gene is TRBD1 (5 bases). The length of the CDR3 is 13 residues. Looked up from germline, CDR1 is ENHRY and CDR2 is SYGVKD. This chain's CDR3 is CAITQGPGDTIYF. The CDR3 DNA sequence: TGTGCCATCACGCAGGGCCCTGGAGACACCATATATTTT.

This clonotype was seen only a few times. The junction differs from germline at one of its ends, possibly a read error. V usage is TRBV7-7 and J usage is TRBJ2-2; 10 bases map to TRBD2. CDR1 is SSHAT, CDR2 FNYEAQ, per germline (reference sequence). There are 16 residues in the CDR3. CDR3 bases: TGTGCTAGCAGCGGATCCCGGGGACTAGCGTCCGGGGAGCTGTTTTTT. This translates into CASSGSRGLASGELFF. The full variable domain, in which reference TRBV7-7 and TRBJ2-2 provide the parts outside the CDR3, is GAGVSQSPRYKVTKRGQDVTLRCDPISSHATLYWYQQALGQGPEFLTYFNYEAQPDKSGLPSDRFSAERPEGSISTLTIQRTEQRDSAMYRCASSGSRGLASGELFFGEGSRLTVL.

The sample holds a few counts of this clonotype. V gene TRBV24-1 combines with J gene TRBJ1-2; TRBD1 is a possible D gene (6 bases). V was pared by 9 bases and J by 8 bases, with 24 bases between. Germline V lookup: CDR1 KGHDR, CDR2 SFDVKD. This CDR3 has 15 amino acids. The chain's CDR3 is CATESGTGQLRGYTF. CDR3 in DNA: TGTGCCACCGAATCAGGCACAGGGCAATTGAGAGGCTACACCTTC.